The 26 T cell receptor beta chains in this list originate from one sample, sequenced in a study of blood T cell repertoires in COVID-19. Method: immunoSEQ multiplex PCR; TCRdb's copy keeps in-frame clones and lacks some. The repertoire consists of hundreds of thousands of clones, with around nine tenths occurring once and the leading ten covering about 8%. The sequenced material came from peripheral blood. These TCRs come from a woman between 45 and 65 years old with COVID-19, enrolled during active disease.

This sequence joins TRBV25-1 and TRBJ2-1, with a tentative D call TRBD1 (6 bases). CDR1 and CDR2 from the germline V gene are MGHDK and SYGVNS. Trimming pared 8 bases from V and 4 bases from J, leaving 18 bases between. The CDR3 covers 15 residues. CDR3 in amino acids: CASRKSQGSYNEQFF. The CDR3 bases are TGTGCCAGCCGGAAAAGCCAGGGGTCTTACAATGAGCAGTTCTTC.

The CDR3 sequence is CASSPNSGGAGTYEQYF. CDR3 nucleotide sequence: TGTGCCAGCAGCCCTAATAGCGGGGGGGCAGGGACCTACGAGCAGTACTTC. This rearrangement joins TRBV7-6 to TRBJ2-7; 11 bases line up with TRBD2. CDR3 length: 17 residues. V shed 5 bases and J 2 bases; nucleotides not matched to a gene: 11. Germline values: CDR1 SGHVS, CDR2 FNYEAQ. Based on the CDR3 plus reference TRBV7-6 and TRBJ2-7, the full variable domain is GAGVSQSPRYKVTKRGQDVALRCDPISGHVSLYWYRQALGQGPEFLTYFNYEAQQDKSGLPNDRFSAERPEGSISTLTIQRTEQRDSAMYRCASSPNSGGAGTYEQYFGPGTRLTVT.

This chain connects TRBV30 to TRBJ2-1; possibly TRBD1 for D (5 bases). V lost 1 base, J lost 3 bases, and 16 bases lay in between. CDR3 length: 16 residues. Germline CDR1 GTSNPN, CDR2 SVGIG (reference sequence). CDR3 in DNA: TGTGCCTGGAGTGAGGGGCTGGCAGGCATCTACAATGAGCAGTTCTTC. Its protein is CAWSEGLAGIYNEQFF. The full variable domain, completed using reference TRBV30 and TRBJ2-1, is SQTIHQWPATLVQPVGSPLSLECTVEGTSNPNLYWYRQAAGRGLQLLFYSVGIGQISSEVPQNLSASRPQDRQFILSSKKLLLSDSGFYLCAWSEGLAGIYNEQFFGPGTRLTVL.

A single count supports this clone. The chain joins TRBV11-1 to TRBJ1-1; 7 nucleotides agree with TRBD1. The ends lost 7 bases at V and 2 bases at J; junction bases unmatched: 7. The V gene's germline CDR1 is SGHAT and CDR2 FQDESV (reference sequence). The CDR3 sequence is 14 residues long. CDR3: CASTPDRSNTEAFF. The CDR3 region has the DNA TGTGCCAGCACCCCGGACAGGTCAAACACTGAAGCTTTCTTT.

J is TRBJ1-1 and V is TRBV6-6; D not resolved. CDR3 length: 14 residues. The germline CDR1 and CDR2 sequences are MNHNY and SVGAGI (reference sequence). Trimming cost V 5 bases and J 3 bases, with 13 bases left between them. CDR3 bases: TGTGCCAGCAGTCGTAGGACTACGGACACTGAAGCTTTCTTT. Amino acids: CASSRRTTDTEAFF.

J is TRBJ1-2 and V is TRBV19; no clear D gene. The germline gives CDR1 LNHDA, CDR2 SQIVND (reference sequence). The CDR3 totals 14 residues. Trimming removed 0 bases from V and 8 bases from J, with 13 bases in between. CDR3 nucleotides: TGTGCCAGTAGTATAGACGAGGCATTAAGAGGCTACACCTTC. Residues: CASSIDEALRGYTF.

V is TRBV9 and J is TRBJ1-2; possible D gene TRBD1, 5 bases. V shed 3 bases and J shed 7 bases, with 16 bases lying between them. Germline lookup yields CDR1 SGDLS and CDR2 YYNGEE. This CDR3 region has 14 residues. CDR3 sequence: CASSAGTSRAGYTF. CDR3 nucleotides: TGTGCCAGCAGCGCCGGGACTTCCAGGGCTGGCTACACCTTC. The complete variable domain, with remaining parts taken from reference TRBV9 and TRBJ1-2, reads DSGVTQTPKHLITATGQRVTLRCSPRSGDLSVYWYQQSLDQGLQFLIQYYNGEERAKGNILERFSAQQFPDLHSELNLSSLELGDSALYFCASSAGTSRAGYTFGSGTRLTVV.

The chain is built from TRBV5-5 and TRBJ1-5; 7 nucleotides align to TRBD1. V gave up 0 bases and J gave up 5 bases; unmatched junction bases: 2. From germline, CDR1 is SGHKS and CDR2 YYEKEE (reference sequence). The CDR3 sequence is 14 residues long. CDR3 sequence (DNA): TGTGCCAGCAGCTTGGTAGGGGGCGATCAGCCCCAGCATTTT. It specifies CASSLVGGDQPQHF.

The chain is built from TRBV5-1 and TRBJ1-4; D gene unclear. Germline V gene lookup returns CDR1 SGHRS and CDR2 YFSETQ. The ends were cut back, 3 bases at V and 0 bases at J, with 9 bases in the middle. This CDR3 comprises 15 residues. The CDR3 DNA reads as TGCGCCAGCAGCTCATCTAGCTCAACTAATGAAAAACTGTTTTTT. This codes for CASSSSSSTNEKLFF.

This chain links TRBV28 with TRBJ2-7, with D possibly TRBD2 on 6 matching bases. The ends were cut back, 5 bases at V and 0 bases at J, with 20 bases in the middle. There are 17 residues in the CDR3. Germline lookup yields CDR1 MDHEN and CDR2 SYDVKM. The CDR3 DNA is TGTGCCAGCAGTCCCCCGGGGGACTTCTTAATCTCCTACGAGCAGTACTTC. Translating it yields CASSPPGDFLISYEQYF. The entire variable domain, with the rest obtained from reference TRBV28 and TRBJ2-7, is as follows: DVKVTQSSRYLVKRTGEKVFLECVQDMDHENMFWYRQDPGLGLRLIYFSYDVKMKEKGDIPEGYSVSREKKERFSLILESASTNQTSMYLCASSPPGDFLISYEQYFGPGTRLTVT.

The chain carries TRBV19 and TRBJ1-1; 7 positions match TRBD1. V was clipped by 6 bases and J by 8 bases; unmatched bases: 6. Germline V gene sequence: CDR1 LNHDA, CDR2 SQIVND (reference sequence). CDR3 length: 12 amino acids. CDR3 in DNA: TGTGCCAGTAGGGGGCAGGGGGAAGAAGCTTTCTTT. Translation gives CASRGQGEEAFF.

The CDR3 loop reads CASSNDRARETQYF. The CDR3 DNA sequence: TGTGCCAGCAGTAACGACAGGGCCCGGGAGACCCAGTACTTC. The chain combines TRBV27 with TRBJ2-5; 7 bases fit TRBD1. Germline V gives CDR1 MNHEY, CDR2 SMNVEV (reference sequence). J was trimmed by 5 bases and V by 5 bases; bases with no gene match: 8. CDR3 length equals 14 residues.

DNA of the CDR3: TGTGCCAGCTCACCACCGCCTGGACAGCGGAACACTGAAGCTTTCTTT. It translates to CASSPPPGQRNTEAFF. The genes are TRBV18 and TRBJ1-1, with a tentative D call TRBD1 (6 bases). The V and J ends lost 0 bases and 1 base respectively, with 12 bases between them. The CDR3 runs 16 residues. CDR1 and CDR2 from the germline V gene are KGHSH and LQKENI.

The rearrangement joins TRBV5-1 to TRBJ1-1; 8 bases are shared with TRBD1. With V trimmed by 7 bases and J by 11 bases, 10 bases remained unmatched. Looked up from germline, CDR1 is SGHRS and CDR2 is YFSETQ. The CDR3 loop spans 12 amino acids. The CDR3 coding sequence is TGCGCCAGCGCGACAGGGGTGGGGCGGGCTTTCTTT. Protein: CASATGVGRAFF.

This rearrangement joins TRBV10-1 to TRBJ2-1; 10 bases align to TRBD2. The V and J ends lost 5 bases and 7 bases, in that order; junction bases with no gene match: 8. This CDR3 region has 15 residues. Germline CDR1 is WNHNN and CDR2 is SYGVQD (reference sequence). The CDR3 here is CASSSSGGLSNEQFF. The CDR3, as DNA: TGCGCCAGCAGTAGTAGCGGGGGGCTTTCGAATGAGCAGTTCTTC.

The J gene is TRBJ1-6, the V gene TRBV7-5. TRBV7-5 constitutes a pseudogene. The CDR3 runs 15 residues. CDR3 loop: CARSLVPPRWGVCHF. The CDR3 nucleotides read TGTGCCAGAAGCTTAGTACCCCCACGGTGGGGAGTGTGCCACTTT.

The V and J genes are TRBV5-6 and TRBJ1-2; D not certain. The V end was cut by 1 base, the J end by 7 bases, with 8 bases between. This CDR3 is built from 12 residues. From germline, CDR1 is SGHDT and CDR2 YYEEEE. CDR3 bases: TGTGCCAGCAGCTTGTATGGCGGTGGCTACACCTTC. Amino acids: CASSLYGGGYTF.

The chain carries TRBV20-1 and TRBJ2-3; no clear D gene. V gave up 3 bases and J gave up 2 bases, with 6 bases separating them. The CDR3 sequence is 12 residues long. Germline values: CDR1 DFQATT, CDR2 SNEGSKA (reference sequence). DNA for the CDR3: TGCAGTGCTAGTCCCTACACAGATACGCAGTATTTT. Protein sequence: CSASPYTDTQYF.

This sequence joins TRBV2 and TRBJ1-1; TRBD1 matches at 9 bases. V gave up 8 bases and J gave up 5 bases; unmatched junction bases: 3. The V gene's germline CDR1 is SNHLY and CDR2 FYNNEI. This CDR3 comprises 12 residues. CDR3 region: CASGQGRTEAFF. Here the CDR3 DNA reads TGTGCCAGCGGACAGGGGAGAACTGAAGCTTTCTTT.

V and J are TRBV18 and TRBJ2-1; perhaps TRBD1 as D (5 bases). Looked up from germline, CDR1 is KGHSH and CDR2 is LQKENI. This CDR3 is built from 12 residues. Trimming left V 0 bases short and J 10 bases short, with 7 bases between. In nucleotides, the CDR3 is TGTGCCAGCTCACCACCTCAGGGAGAGCAGTTCTTC. The encoded protein is CASSPPQGEQFF.

This chain's CDR3 is CASSPRTILNTEAFF. The CDR3 nucleotides read TGTGCCAGCAGCCCCCGGACAATTCTGAACACTGAAGCTTTCTTT. This chain connects TRBV14 to TRBJ1-1, with D maybe TRBD1 (5 bases). From germline, CDR1 is SGHDN and CDR2 FVKESK. The CDR3 has 15 amino acids. V was shortened by 4 bases and J by 0 bases, with 12 bases between the two germline ends.

This chain links TRBV3-1 (or the pseudogene TRBV3-2) with TRBJ2-7; D is possibly TRBD2 (5 bases). The V gene lost 4 bases and the J gene lost 4 bases, with 17 bases spanning the gap. The V gene's germline CDR1 is LGHDT and CDR2 YNNKEL (reference sequence). This CDR3 spans 15 amino acids. The CDR3, as DNA: TGTGCCAGCAGCCCGTTGGCGGATCCGGGATACGAGCAGTACTTC. Amino acid sequence: CASSPLADPGYEQYF.

The chain carries TRBV11-3 and TRBJ2-3; tentatively, D is TRBD2 (6 bases). Trimming took 1 base from V and 5 from J, leaving 19 bases between them. The V gene's germline CDR1 is SGHNT and CDR2 YENEEA. This CDR3 has 17 amino acids. The CDR3 nucleotides read TGTGCCAGCAGCTTAGGTCGGTTAGGACTAAGTCAAGATACGCAGTATTTT. Its protein is CASSLGRLGLSQDTQYF.

There are a few counts of this clone. The chain joins TRBV7-6 to TRBJ1-3; the match to TRBD1 covers 7 bases. CDR1 SGHVS and CDR2 FNYEAQ come from the germline V gene. J was trimmed by 0 bases and V by 5 bases; bases with no gene match: 10. This CDR3 region has 17 residues. CDR3 DNA sequence: TGTGCCAGCAGCGCCGAGACAGGGACTTTCTCTGGAAACACCATATATTTT. Protein product: CASSAETGTFSGNTIYF.

The chain is built from TRBV5-1 and TRBJ2-1; D is ambiguous. Germline lookup yields CDR1 SGHRS and CDR2 YFSETQ. This CDR3 is built from 12 residues. V lost 4 bases and J 8 bases, leaving 10 bases between the germline ends. The CDR3 spells CASSAVDDEQFF. The CDR3 region has the DNA TGCGCCAGCAGCGCGGTAGATGATGAGCAGTTCTTC. The full variable domain, rest sourced from reference TRBV5-1 and TRBJ2-1, is KAGVTQTPRYLIKTRGQQVTLSCSPISGHRSVSWYQQTPGQGLQFLFEYFSETQRNKGNFPGRFSGRQFSNSRSEMNVSTLELGDSALYLCASSAVDDEQFFGPGTRLTVL.

V gene TRBV19 combines with J gene TRBJ2-1, with 15 bases lining up with TRBD2. The germline V gene encodes CDR1 LNHDA and CDR2 SQIVND (reference sequence). The CDR3 has 20 residues. V shed 3 bases, J shed 4 bases, and the junction held 13 bases outside the gene matches. The CDR3 coding sequence is TGTGCCAGTAGTATCTTCTGGGGCGGACTAGCGGGGGGGCGATACAATGAGCAGTTCTTC. This gives the protein CASSIFWGGLAGGRYNEQFF.